The source of this T cell receptor (beta chain) is a study of T cell responses to AZD1222 COVID-19 vaccine. TCRdb's table, derived via immunoSEQ multiplex PCR, lists solely in-frame clones and lacks some. The table has 70,000 to 85,000 clones, roughly 80% seen once. Material: peripheral blood, obtained on day 0 of AZD1222 vaccination. This sequence was found in an adult in good health.

CDR3 loop: CASSQDFEGTEAFF. For the CDR3, the DNA is TGCGCCAGCAGCCAAGATTTCGAGGGCACTGAAGCTTTCTTT. V is TRBV4-3 and J is TRBJ1-1; no clear D. From germline, CDR1 is LGHNA and CDR2 YSLEER. This CDR3 region has 14 residues. Trimming took 0 bases from V and 4 from J, leaving 9 bases between them.